What follows are 32 T cell receptor beta chains derived from one specimen sequenced in a study of response to subunit inactivated influenza vaccine. TCRdb recomputed calls from the RT-PCR reads with MiXCR, one row per CDR3 protein. The data hold 500,000 to 650,000 distinct CDR3 sequences, with less than 8% observed a single time. This specimen was PBMCs from blood, taken around 25 months after vaccination. The source of these receptors is a man aged 50 to 75 who received an inactivated influenza vaccine.

Only a few counts were recorded for this clonotype. This rearrangement joins TRBV6-2 or TRBV6-3 to TRBJ2-7; 10 bases map to TRBD2. Trimming took 7 bases from V and 6 from J; bases not matched to a gene: 6. This CDR3 is built from 13 residues. The germline CDR1 and CDR2 sequences are MNHEY and SVGEGT. Here the CDR3 reads CASIVASGSEQYF. The DNA for the CDR3 is TGTGCCAGCATCGTCGCTAGCGGGAGCGAGCAGTACTTC.

V gene TRBV6-2 or TRBV6-3 combines with J gene TRBJ2-7, with D possibly TRBD1 on 6 matching bases. In germline, CDR1 is MNHEY, CDR2 SVGEGT. V was cut by 7 bases and J by 0 bases, with 13 bases left in between. The CDR3 spans 14 residues. DNA of the CDR3: TGTGCCAGCAAAGAGGAGGACAGCTCCTACGAGCAGTACTTC. It is translated as CASKEEDSSYEQYF.

The chain uses TRBV24-1 and TRBJ2-1, with 15 bases lining up with TRBD2. Trimming at V came to 3 bases and at J to 7 bases, leaving 3 bases not matched to a gene. This CDR3 is built from 16 residues. Germline V lookup: CDR1 KGHDR, CDR2 SFDVKD. The DNA for the CDR3 is TGTGCCACCAGTGATGGGACTAGCGGGAGGAGAAATGAGCAGTTCTTC. The encoded protein is CATSDGTSGRRNEQFF.

The V call is TRBV7-2, the J call TRBJ2-7; D is possibly TRBD2 (5 bases). Trimming removed 5 bases from V and 6 bases from J, with 17 bases in between. This CDR3 region has 14 residues. From germline, CDR1 is SGHTA and CDR2 FQGNSA. The CDR3 here is CASSTRAGNSEQYF. DNA of the CDR3: TGTGCCAGCAGCACCCGGGCCGGGAATTCCGAGCAGTACTTC.

The V call is TRBV27, the J call TRBJ1-5; 8 bases fit TRBD1. J was trimmed by 7 bases and V by 6 bases; bases with no gene match: 8. CDR1 is MNHEY, CDR2 SMNVEV, per germline (reference sequence). The CDR3 length is 14 residues. The DNA of the CDR3 is TGTGCCAGCAGCACAGGGGGACCCGGGCAGCCCCAGCATTTT. Its protein is CASSTGGPGQPQHF.

This clonotype was recorded a few times. The rearrangement uses TRBV29-1 and TRBJ2-1; perhaps TRBD2 as D (6 bases). Germline V gives CDR1 SQVTM, CDR2 ANQGSEA. Trimming removed 2 bases at V and 7 bases at J, with 15 bases between. The CDR3 contains 14 residues. In DNA form, the CDR3 reads TGCAGCGTTGAAAAAGGAGGGTGGGCGAATGAGCAGTTCTTC. It is translated as CSVEKGGWANEQFF.

This clonotype was picked up a small number of times. The chain has TRBV2 and TRBJ2-1; D possibly corresponds to TRBD2 (6 bases). This CDR3 is built from 10 residues. V shed 6 bases and J shed 12 bases, with 9 bases lying between them. CDR1 SNHLY and CDR2 FYNNEI come from the germline V gene. The CDR3 DNA is TGTGCCAGCAGCGGGACTCCGCAGTTCTTC. Translated: CASSGTPQFF.

The genes are TRBV12-3 or TRBV12-4 and TRBJ1-4; unclear D gene. Trimming pared 5 bases from V and 8 bases from J, leaving 15 bases between. This CDR3 comprises 14 residues. The CDR3 bases are TGTGCCAGCAGTCTCCGGACGGTGGGGGAAAAACTGTTTTTT. This encodes CASSLRTVGEKLFF.

This clonotype was counted ten times or more. The chain is built from TRBV2 and TRBJ2-1, with a weak D call TRBD2 (7 bases). Germline V gene lookup returns CDR1 SNHLY and CDR2 FYNNEI. The ends were cut back, 5 bases at V and 8 bases at J, with 16 bases in the middle. The CDR3 is made up of 14 amino acids. The CDR3 bases are TGTGCCAGCAGTAGAGGGGGAGGGTTATATGAGCAGTTCTTC. Translating it yields CASSRGGGLYEQFF.

This sequence joins TRBV11-2 and TRBJ1-1; TRBD1 matches 9 bases. The CDR3 length is 14 residues. CDR1 is SGHAT and CDR2 is FQNNGV in the germline V gene. Germline trimming cut 5 bases from V and 10 bases from J; bases unmatched to any gene: 11. The CDR3 region has the DNA TGTGCCAGCAGCCAACAGGGGGCATGGGATGCAGCTTTCTTT. Its translation: CASSQQGAWDAAFF. Based on the CDR3 plus reference TRBV11-2 and TRBJ1-1, the full variable domain is EAGVAQSPRYKIIEKRQSVAFWCNPISGHATLYWYQQILGQGPKLLIQFQNNGVVDDSQLPKDRFSAERLKGVDSTLKIQPAKLEDSAVYLCASSQQGAWDAAFFGQGTRLTVV.

The V gene is TRBV5-1, the J gene TRBJ2-6; D may be TRBD1 (6 bases). Deletions cut 5 bases from V and 4 bases from J, with 13 bases between. Germline lookup yields CDR1 SGHRS and CDR2 YFSETQ. The CDR3 consists of 15 residues. The CDR3 DNA is TGCGCCAGCAGGACCCAGGGGAGCGGGGCCAACGTCCTGACTTTC. It translates to CASRTQGSGANVLTF. Full variable domain (remainder filled in from reference TRBV5-1 and TRBJ2-6): KAGVTQTPRYLIKTRGQQVTLSCSPISGHRSVSWYQQTPGQGLQFLFEYFSETQRNKGNFPGRFSGRQFSNSRSEMNVSTLELGDSALYLCASRTQGSGANVLTFGAGSRLTVL.

This clonotype was picked up a small number of times. J is TRBJ2-3 and V is TRBV7-3, with 7 bases fitting TRBD1. The CDR3 contains 14 residues. V dropped 5 bases and J dropped 5; count of bases not matched to a gene: 7. CDR1 SGHTA and CDR2 FQGTGA come from the germline V gene. Written as DNA, the CDR3 is TGTGCCAGCAGCCGGCAGGGGGTTCAAGATACGCAGTATTTT. This codes for CASSRQGVQDTQYF.

This clonotype was counted ten times or more. The chain carries TRBV5-5 and TRBJ2-7; TRBD1 matches at 12 bases. The CDR3 consists of 15 residues. Trimming cost V 5 bases and J 5 bases; bases outside gene matches: 8. Germline lookup yields CDR1 SGHKS and CDR2 YYEKEE (reference sequence). The CDR3 protein is CASSTGTGGFHEQYF. CDR3 bases: TGTGCCAGCAGTACCGGGACAGGGGGCTTCCACGAGCAGTACTTC.

This clonotype was seen repeatedly, ten times or more. The chain combines TRBV5-1 with TRBJ1-1; tentative D call: TRBD1 (6 bases). Trimming cost V 3 bases and J 1 base, with 7 bases left between them. There are 13 residues in the CDR3. The germline CDR1 and CDR2 sequences are SGHRS and YFSETQ. CDR3 DNA: TGCGCCAGCAGCTGGACAGCGAACACTGAAGCTTTCTTT. This sequence encodes CASSWTANTEAFF.

The V gene is TRBV4-3, the J gene TRBJ2-3, with a possible D match to TRBD2 (6 bases). V was cut by 0 bases and J by 5 bases, with 18 bases left in between. The CDR3 runs to 17 residues. The germline gives CDR1 LGHNA, CDR2 YSLEER. CDR3 sequence (DNA): TGCGCCAGCAGCCAAGATTATCGGGGGAAGCGTGGAGATACGCAGTATTTT. Amino acid sequence: CASSQDYRGKRGDTQYF.

This clonotype was seen ten or more times. This chain uses TRBV4-2 with TRBJ2-4, with D possibly being TRBD1 (6 bases). Trimming took off 6 bases at V and 1 base at J, with 13 bases between the two ends. This CDR3 comprises 15 residues. Germline V gives CDR1 LGHNA, CDR2 YNFKEQ. The DNA of the CDR3 is TGTGCCAGCAGATACACAGGGCCGGCCAAAAACATTCAGTACTTC. It specifies CASRYTGPAKNIQYF.

In its sample, this clonotype was seen many times. J is TRBJ2-1 and V is TRBV2; 8 bases agree with TRBD2. The CDR3 loop spans 17 amino acids. The V and J ends lost 3 bases and 5 bases, in that order; junction bases with no gene match: 12. Germline V gene data show CDR1 as SNHLY and CDR2 as FYNNEI. CDR3 nucleotide sequence: TGTGCCAGCAGTGATTTCGGGGTAGCGGGACTAGACAATGAGCAGTTCTTC. This gives the protein CASSDFGVAGLDNEQFF.

V gene TRBV14 combines with J gene TRBJ2-1; D is unclear. Germline values: CDR1 SGHDN, CDR2 FVKESK. The CDR3 covers 13 residues. Trimming took 0 bases from V and 9 from J, leaving 9 bases between them. Here the CDR3 reads CASSQDLGVEQFF. CDR3 bases: TGTGCCAGCAGCCAAGATCTTGGCGTTGAGCAGTTCTTC.

In this sample, this clonotype turned up many times. The rearrangement uses TRBV20-1 and TRBJ2-7, with D tentatively TRBD1 (5 bases). This CDR3 is built from 14 residues. Per germline, CDR1 DFQATT and CDR2 SNEGSKA (reference sequence). V gave up 3 bases and J gave up 7 bases, with 19 bases separating them. CDR3 sequence: CSASTRESYREQYF. The CDR3 DNA sequence: TGCAGTGCTAGCACCAGGGAATCTTATCGGGAGCAGTACTTC.

This clonotype came up many times. The chain has TRBV12-3 or TRBV12-4 and TRBJ2-2; D remains ambiguous. Trimming shortened V by 5 bases and J by 4 bases, and 8 bases separated the two germline ends. The CDR3 extends over 13 amino acids. CDR3 DNA sequence: TGTGCCAGCAGTCTGGGCTTCACCGGGGAGCTGTTTTTT. As protein: CASSLGFTGELFF.

V is TRBV27 and J is TRBJ2-1; 7 positions agree with TRBD1. The V gene's germline CDR1 is MNHEY and CDR2 SMNVEV (reference sequence). J was trimmed by 4 bases and V by 2 bases; bases with no gene match: 8. The CDR3 has 16 amino acids. The CDR3 nucleotides read TGTGCCAGCAGTTTAATATTCGGGACAGTATACAATGAGCAGTTCTTC. This codes for CASSLIFGTVYNEQFF.

This clonotype was recorded a few times. The rearrangement links TRBV5-1 to TRBJ2-2; a possible D gene is TRBD2 (6 bases). The CDR3 covers 13 residues. In germline, CDR1 is SGHRS, CDR2 YFSETQ. The V gene lost 3 bases and the J gene lost 9 bases, with 12 bases spanning the gap. CDR3 bases: TGCGCCAGCAGCTCCCACGGGGGATGGGAGCTGTTTTTT. It yields the protein CASSSHGGWELFF.

V gene TRBV12-3 or TRBV12-4 combines with J gene TRBJ2-7, with TRBD2 identical over 14 bases. The CDR3 spans 17 residues. Trimming took 5 bases from V and 1 from J; bases not matched to a gene: 7. DNA of the CDR3: TGTGCCAGCAGTATAGGACTAGCGGGAGGATTTTCCTACGAGCAGTACTTC. Amino acids: CASSIGLAGGFSYEQYF.

Many counts were recorded for this clonotype. The chain uses TRBV5-1 and TRBJ2-5, with 7 bases fitting TRBD1. The ends lost 2 bases at V and 5 bases at J; junction bases unmatched: 6. From germline, CDR1 is SGHRS and CDR2 YFSETQ. The CDR3 is 14 amino acids. CDR3 nucleotide sequence: TGCGCCAGCAGCTTATCTACAGGGGATGAGACCCAGTACTTC. As protein: CASSLSTGDETQYF.

This clonotype was picked up many times. This chain's CDR3 is CASSSDRVAKNIQYF. In DNA form, the CDR3 reads TGTGCCAGCAGCAGTGACAGGGTGGCCAAAAACATTCAGTACTTC. The chain links TRBV28 to TRBJ2-4, with 7 bases fitting TRBD1. Germline V gene data show CDR1 as MDHEN and CDR2 as SYDVKM. This CDR3 has 15 residues. V was pared by 6 bases and J by 1 base, with 6 bases of the junction left unmatched.

This clonotype showed up many times. V and J are TRBV4-3 and TRBJ2-5; TRBD2 aligns across 8 bases. The CDR3 runs 16 residues. Germline V CDR1 and CDR2: LGHNA, YSLEER. The V segment lost 0 bases and the J segment 5 bases; nucleotides outside the gene matches: 8. The chain's CDR3 is CASSQDRSGRGETQYF. The CDR3 DNA reads as TGCGCCAGCAGCCAAGATAGGAGCGGGAGAGGGGAGACCCAGTACTTC.

The genes are TRBV20-1 and TRBJ2-5; 9 bases line up with TRBD2. Trimming took 4 bases from V and 5 from J; bases not matched to a gene: 11. CDR1 and CDR2 (germline): DFQATT, SNEGSKA (reference sequence). The CDR3 covers 15 residues. The DNA for the CDR3 is TGCAGTGCTAACCCGCCAGCGGGAGGCCCGGAGACCCAGTACTTC. Translation: CSANPPAGGPETQYF.

This clonotype appeared many times. The rearrangement links TRBV4-3 to TRBJ1-5; perhaps TRBD1 as D (6 bases). V was pared by 4 bases and J by 6 bases, with 13 bases between. The CDR3 runs 14 residues. Per germline, CDR1 LGHNA and CDR2 YSLEER. CDR3 in DNA: TGCGCCAGCAGCCCCAACAGGGAGGCTCAGCCCCAGCATTTT. Protein product: CASSPNREAQPQHF.

This clonotype appeared a few times. This chain uses TRBV12-3 or TRBV12-4 with TRBJ2-2; 10 bases line up with TRBD1. The CDR3 has 16 amino acids. V lost 6 bases to trimming and J lost 1 base; unmatched junction nucleotides: 5. CDR3 region: CASSHRDRGNTGELFF. The CDR3 DNA follows: TGTGCCAGCAGCCATCGGGACAGGGGGAACACCGGGGAGCTGTTTTTT.

This sequence joins TRBV6-2 or TRBV6-3 and TRBJ2-5; 9 nucleotides match TRBD2. The germline gives CDR1 MNHEY, CDR2 SVGEGT. This CDR3 region has 14 residues. The V segment lost 5 bases and the J segment 4 bases; nucleotides outside the gene matches: 5. As DNA, the CDR3 is TGTGCCAGCAGTAATCTAGCGGGAACAGAGACCCAGTACTTC. Translation gives CASSNLAGTETQYF.

A remark on this clonotype: A read error may be the cause here, since a much bigger clone is one base away. Likely a read error: the CDR3 ends without its conserved phenylalanine or tryptophan. V and J are TRBV10-3 and TRBJ2-1; weak D call: TRBD2 (6 bases). CDR3 size: 13 residues. Trimming took 2 bases from V and 8 from J, leaving 10 bases between them. Per the germline V gene, CDR1 is ENHRY and CDR2 is SYGVKD. The CDR3 reads CAISEELAYEQFS. CDR3 sequence (DNA): TGTGCCATCAGTGAGGAACTAGCCTATGAGCAGTTCTCC.

In this sample, this clonotype turned up a few times. This chain uses TRBV11-2 with TRBJ2-7, with 10 bases identical to TRBD2. CDR1 is SGHAT, CDR2 FQNNGV, per germline. J gave up 3 bases and V 5 bases, and 13 bases lay outside the gene matches. The CDR3 loop spans 17 amino acids. The CDR3 sequence is CASSNKYLSGRNYEQYF. In nucleotides, the CDR3 is TGTGCCAGCAGCAATAAATATCTTAGCGGGAGGAACTACGAGCAGTACTTC.